The text below deals with one TCR beta chain. The source of the sample is a study of CDR3 diversity in severe acne. Each CDR3 protein is one row after TCRdb ran MiXCR on the PCR reads. The table has 89,000 or so distinct CDR3 sequences, about 48% seen once. V shed 2 bases and J shed 2 bases, with 12 bases lying between them. There are 15 residues in the CDR3. Germline V gene data show CDR1 as SEHNR and CDR2 as FQNEAQ (reference sequence). This sequence originates from a male donor in good health, serving as a control. Sequenced input: blood. This sequence joins TRBV7-9 and TRBJ1-1, with TRBD1 as a possible D gene (6 bases). DNA of the CDR3: TGTGCCAGCAGCTTAAGCCCAGGGGTAAACACTGAAGCTTTCTTT. Its protein product is CASSLSPGVNTEAFF.